This T cell receptor (beta chain) was identified in a study of blood T cell repertoires in COVID-19. Looking at the study overall: Sites in the United States, Italy and Spain provided acute and convalescent COVID-19 samples.

The germline CDR1 and CDR2 sequences are MNHEY and SVGEGT. The length of the CDR3 is 15 residues. Trimming removed 4 bases from V and 9 bases from J, with 20 bases in between. Original analysis: How many nucleated cells were present was estimated from reference gene primer amplification. Profiled with immunoSEQ multiplex PCR; TCRdb holds only in-frame clones, not every one. V, J and clone size are those of that table, while D and trimming were read from the DNA. The sample consists of roughly 250,000 clones, about 73% of them appearing once. The chain joins TRBV6-2 or TRBV6-3 to TRBJ2-3; D is perhaps TRBD2 (6 bases). This TCR came from a woman of 80 years or more with acute or convalescent COVID-19. The sequencing input was peripheral blood. The chain's CDR3 is CASSSFRDSLETQYF. CDR3 sequence (DNA): TGTGCCAGCAGTTCCTTCCGGGACTCCTTAGAGACGCAGTATTTT.